Below are 27 T cell receptor beta chains sequenced from a single sample in a study of OX40 agonist ivuxolimab in advanced cancers. The method was immunoSEQ multiplex PCR; TCRdb's version includes in-frame clones alone and lacks a portion of them. The profile shows some 100,000 clones, less than 90% of them singletons. Sequences were derived from CD4+ or CD8+ T cells sorted from blood, sampled in a trial of the OX40 agonist ivuxolimab. These receptors were taken from an adult with an advanced solid tumor such as melanoma, head and neck, liver or kidney cancer.

The chain combines TRBV6-5 with TRBJ1-1; D is possibly TRBD1 (5 bases). The V end was cut by 0 bases, the J end by 7 bases, with 18 bases between. Germline V gene lookup returns CDR1 MNHEY and CDR2 SVGAGI. This CDR3 is built from 16 residues. The chain's CDR3 is CASSYSRFEGGDEAFF. In DNA, the CDR3 is TGTGCCAGCAGTTACTCGAGGTTCGAGGGAGGGGATGAAGCTTTCTTT.

This chain joins TRBV9 and TRBJ1-1; D gene ambiguous. V gave up 4 bases and J gave up 7 bases, with 20 bases separating them. Germline CDR1 is SGDLS and CDR2 is YYNGEE. This CDR3 is 15 amino acids long. The CDR3 spells CASSPPTTRISEAFF. CDR3 nucleotide sequence: TGTGCCAGCAGCCCCCCGACTACGCGGATTAGTGAAGCTTTCTTT. The variable domain in full, with the rest retrieved from reference TRBV9 and TRBJ1-1, is DSGVTQTPKHLITATGQRVTLRCSPRSGDLSVYWYQQSLDQGLQFLIQYYNGEERAKGNILERFSAQQFPDLHSELNLSSLELGDSALYFCASSPPTTRISEAFFGQGTRLTVV.

The chain carries TRBV2 and TRBJ2-2, with TRBD1 as a possible D gene (6 bases). The CDR3 is 13 amino acids. Trimming left V 6 bases short and J 3 bases short, with 8 bases between. Per the germline V gene, CDR1 is SNHLY and CDR2 is FYNNEI. The CDR3 loop reads CASRNRDTGELFF. CDR3 DNA sequence: TGTGCCAGCAGGAACAGGGACACCGGGGAGCTGTTTTTT.

The chain joins TRBV19 to TRBJ1-6; D is unclear. Trimming took off 5 bases at V and 10 bases at J, with 12 bases between the two ends. The CDR3 is made up of 13 amino acids. Germline CDR1 reads LNHDA; CDR2 reads SQIVND (reference sequence). CDR3 protein: CASSDLSDSPLHF. The CDR3 bases are TGTGCCAGTAGTGATTTATCCGACTCACCCCTCCACTTT.

This chain links TRBV7-2 with TRBJ1-2; D is ambiguous. Germline CDR1 and CDR2: SGHTA and FQGNSA. V lost 1 base and J 7 bases, leaving 10 bases between the germline ends. The CDR3 consists of 13 residues. CDR3 in amino acids: CASSLEVSGGYTF. CDR3 in DNA: TGTGCCAGCAGCTTAGAGGTTTCCGGTGGCTACACCTTC. Filled out from reference TRBV7-2 and TRBJ1-2, the complete variable domain reads GAGVSQSPSNKVTEKGKDVELRCDPISGHTALYWYRQSLGQGLEFLIYFQGNSAPDKSGLPSDRFSAERTGGSVSTLTIQRTQQEDSAVYLCASSLEVSGGYTFGSGTRLTVV.

V and J are TRBV6-5 and TRBJ2-7; a possible D gene is TRBD1 (5 bases). Germline CDR1 reads MNHEY; CDR2 reads SVGAGI. The length of the CDR3 is 13 residues. The V end lost 4 bases, the J end lost 1 base, and 8 bases lay between the germline ends. The CDR3 is CASSFQGSYEQYV. CDR3 in DNA: TGTGCCAGCAGTTTTCAGGGTTCCTACGAGCAGTACGTC.

This clone was counted only a few times. The V gene is TRBV28, the J gene TRBJ1-1; tentatively, D is TRBD1 (5 bases). There are 12 residues in the CDR3. With 5 bases removed from V and 7 bases from J, the gap between germline ends came to 11 bases. Germline CDR1 is MDHEN and CDR2 is SYDVKM. The CDR3 protein is CASSTPGYEAFF. The CDR3 DNA is TGTGCCAGCAGTACCCCAGGGTATGAAGCTTTCTTT.

The chain couples TRBV7-3 to TRBJ2-7; D gene unclear. Germline V gene lookup returns CDR1 SGHTA and CDR2 FQGTGA. V lost 3 bases to trimming and J lost 3 bases, with 15 bases between them. CDR3 length: 15 amino acids. The CDR3 nucleotides are TGTGCCAGCAGCTTCAGCGTCGGTGTGAGCTACGAGCAGTACGTC. Its translation: CASSFSVGVSYEQYV.

This chain joins TRBV5-1 and TRBJ2-1; 8 positions match TRBD2. The CDR3 has 15 residues. CDR1 is SGHRS, CDR2 YFSETQ, per germline. J was trimmed by 4 bases and V by 0 bases; bases with no gene match: 3. CDR3 DNA sequence: TGCGCCAGCAGCTTGGGTAGCGGGGTATACAATGAGCAGTTCTTC. Translation: CASSLGSGVYNEQFF.

The chain is built from TRBV7-6 and TRBJ1-1; D is unresolved. Germline lookup yields CDR1 SGHVS and CDR2 FNYEAQ. V was trimmed by 1 base and J by 5 bases, leaving 11 bases between them. This CDR3 contains 14 residues. This CDR3 reads CASSLGHQGTEAFF. The CDR3 DNA follows: TGTGCCAGCAGCTTAGGCCACCAAGGGACTGAAGCTTTCTTT.

This clone occurred once. The gene calls are TRBV4-1 and TRBJ1-3; D might be TRBD1 (6 bases). The CDR3 is 15 amino acids. Germline V gives CDR1 MGHRA, CDR2 YSYEKL. V dropped 0 bases and J dropped 3 bases, with 9 bases sitting between them. In DNA, the CDR3 is TGCGCCAGCAGCCAAGAGGGGGCGATTGGAAACACCATATATTTT. Amino acids: CASSQEGAIGNTIYF.

The genes are TRBV18 and TRBJ2-3, with 8 nucleotides matching TRBD2. The J segment lost 2 bases and the V segment lost 5 bases, leaving 9 bases of the junction unmatched. There are 16 residues in the CDR3. Germline V gene lookup returns CDR1 KGHSH and CDR2 LQKENI. CDR3 sequence (DNA): TGTGCCAGCTCATTACGGGGGGGCCAGGACACAGATACGCAGTATTTT. Amino acids: CASSLRGGQDTDTQYF.

J is TRBJ1-2 and V is TRBV19; D unresolved. This CDR3 comprises 14 residues. Germline CDR1 and CDR2: LNHDA and SQIVND (reference sequence). V lost 8 bases and J 2 bases, leaving 15 bases between the germline ends. The CDR3 reads CASRSQWANYGYTF. Here the CDR3 DNA reads TGTGCCAGTCGTTCCCAGTGGGCGAACTATGGCTACACCTTC.

This clone showed up just a few times. The chain joins TRBV27 to TRBJ1-2, with D unresolved. Germline V gene data show CDR1 as MNHEY and CDR2 as SMNVEV (reference sequence). This CDR3 is built from 13 residues. Trimming removed 4 bases from V and 5 bases from J, with 11 bases in between. Here the CDR3 reads CASSSVPGYGYTF. For the CDR3, the DNA is TGTGCCAGCAGTTCCGTACCGGGGTATGGCTACACCTTC.

The chain combines TRBV7-6 with TRBJ1-1; a possible D gene is TRBD1 (6 bases). The ends were cut back, 5 bases at V and 1 base at J, with 20 bases in the middle. This CDR3 has 17 amino acids. From germline, CDR1 is SGHVS and CDR2 FNYEAQ. The CDR3 region has the DNA TGTGCCAGCAGCAGAGGGGGAGGACAGAAGGGGAACACTGAAGCTTTCTTT. It yields the protein CASSRGGGQKGNTEAFF.

Concerning this clone itself: Sequence at one end of the junction differs from germline and may be a read error. This chain links TRBV14 with TRBJ2-1; 10 bases line up with TRBD2. CDR1 is SGHDN, CDR2 FVKESK, per germline. This CDR3 spans 15 amino acids. Here the CDR3 DNA reads TGTGCCAGCAGTCAAGCGGGGGGGCCTCGGGAGGAGCAGTTCTTC. Translated: CASSQAGGPREEQFF.

The V and J genes are TRBV28 and TRBJ1-2, with D tentatively TRBD1 (5 bases). From germline, CDR1 is MDHEN and CDR2 SYDVKM. This CDR3 region has 13 residues. Trimming shortened V by 5 bases and J by 2 bases, and 9 bases separated the two germline ends. The CDR3: CASSPDSNYGYTF. CDR3 in DNA: TGTGCCAGCAGTCCTGACAGCAACTATGGCTACACCTTC.

The V and J genes are TRBV7-2 and TRBJ2-1; D assignment may be TRBD1 or TRBD2 (5 bases each). The CDR3 runs 16 residues. V shed 4 bases and J shed 10 bases, with 23 bases lying between them. Germline values: CDR1 SGHTA, CDR2 FQGNSA. Here the CDR3 DNA reads TGTGCCAGCAGCTCAGCTTACTCTTACACGGGGCGGGAGCAGTTCTTC. As protein: CASSSAYSYTGREQFF.

The chain carries TRBV7-2 and TRBJ1-5, with 7 nucleotides matching TRBD1. The CDR3 is 15 residues long. The germline V gene encodes CDR1 SGHTA and CDR2 FQGNSA. Trimming at V came to 5 bases and at J to 6 bases, leaving 10 bases not matched to a gene. Here the CDR3 DNA reads TGTGCCAGCAGCATGGGACAGAGCAGAGGTCAGCCCCAGCATTTT. Translating it yields CASSMGQSRGQPQHF.

This clone was observed once. The CDR3 DNA reads TGTGCCACTGCGCCGTCCTTGGACACTCAAGAGACCCAGTACTTC. This encodes CATAPSLDTQETQYF. This chain uses TRBV19 with TRBJ2-5, with TRBD1 as a possible D gene (5 bases). There are 15 residues in the CDR3. Per the germline V gene, CDR1 is LNHDA and CDR2 is SQIVND (reference sequence). The V end was cut by 10 bases, the J end by 2 bases, with 20 bases between.

The chain uses TRBV5-5 and TRBJ1-1; tentative D call: TRBD1 (6 bases). This CDR3 comprises 14 residues. The V and J ends lost 5 bases and 8 bases respectively, with 19 bases between them. CDR1 is SGHKS, CDR2 YYEKEE, per germline (reference sequence). CDR3 loop: CASRTRQALEEAFF. The CDR3 DNA is TGTGCCAGCAGGACCCGACAGGCCCTTGAGGAAGCTTTCTTT.

This chain connects TRBV19 to TRBJ1-5; D gene unclear. V lost 3 bases and J 4 bases, leaving 13 bases between the germline ends. There are 15 residues in the CDR3. From germline, CDR1 is LNHDA and CDR2 SQIVND (reference sequence). CDR3 DNA sequence: TGTGCCAGTAGTATTCTACGGGAAGTTAATCAGCCCCAGCATTTT. This gives the protein CASSILREVNQPQHF.

The chain employs TRBV14 and TRBJ2-5; D may be TRBD1 (5 bases). Germline V CDR1 and CDR2: SGHDN, FVKESK. V was clipped by 0 bases and J by 4 bases, with 12 bases between them. The CDR3 contains 15 residues. This CDR3 is CASSQDPTQGETQYF. CDR3 coding DNA: TGTGCCAGCAGCCAAGATCCGACCCAGGGAGAGACCCAGTACTTC.

The rearrangement links TRBV7-8 to TRBJ2-7; possibly TRBD2 for D (5 bases). CDR1 and CDR2 from the germline V gene are SGHVS and FQNEAQ. The CDR3 spans 13 residues. Trimming removed 4 bases from V and 3 bases from J, with 10 bases in between. In DNA form, the CDR3 reads TGTGCCAGCAGCTCACCGGGAAGCTACGAGCAGTACGTC. Protein product: CASSSPGSYEQYV.

The V and J genes are TRBV7-2 and TRBJ1-5, with D hard to call. Germline CDR1 is SGHTA and CDR2 is FQGNSA. The CDR3 is made up of 14 amino acids. V gave up 1 base and J gave up 6 bases, with 10 bases separating them. The CDR3 DNA reads TGTGCCAGCAGCTTAGATTCGGGGATTCAGCCCCAGCATTTT. Its translation is CASSLDSGIQPQHF.

For the CDR3, the DNA is TGTGCCAGCAGCTTATACGGGACAGGGGGCTTCGGCACTGAAGCTTTCTTT. Translation: CASSLYGTGGFGTEAFF. The chain recombines TRBV7-3 with TRBJ1-1, with 12 positions matching TRBD1. Germline V gene sequence: CDR1 SGHTA, CDR2 FQGTGA. The junction had 8 bases not matched to a gene; V was cut back by 2 bases and J by 4 bases. This CDR3 region has 17 residues.

The rearrangement joins TRBV10-3 to TRBJ1-2; D gene ambiguous. The CDR3 contains 17 residues. Germline lookup yields CDR1 ENHRY and CDR2 SYGVKD. V was pared by 4 bases and J by 0 bases, with 18 bases between. The CDR3 bases are TGTGCCATCAGTGTCGATTTTGTGTATTCAGCTAACTATGGCTACACCTTC. It specifies CAISVDFVYSANYGYTF.